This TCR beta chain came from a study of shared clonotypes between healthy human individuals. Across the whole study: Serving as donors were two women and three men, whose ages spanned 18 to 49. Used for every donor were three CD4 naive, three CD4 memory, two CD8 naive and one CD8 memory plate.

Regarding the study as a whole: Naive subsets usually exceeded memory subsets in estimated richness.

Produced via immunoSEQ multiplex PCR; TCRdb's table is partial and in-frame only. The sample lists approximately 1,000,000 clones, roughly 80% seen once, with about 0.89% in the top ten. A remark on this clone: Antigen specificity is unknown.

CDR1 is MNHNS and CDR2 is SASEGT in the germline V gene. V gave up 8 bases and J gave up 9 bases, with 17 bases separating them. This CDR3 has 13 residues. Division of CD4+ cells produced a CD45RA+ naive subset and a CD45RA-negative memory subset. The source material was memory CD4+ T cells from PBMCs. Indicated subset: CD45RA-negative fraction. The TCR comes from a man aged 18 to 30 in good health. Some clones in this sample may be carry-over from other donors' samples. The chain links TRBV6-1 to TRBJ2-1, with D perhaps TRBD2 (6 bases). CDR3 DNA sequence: TGTGCCAGCCGAGGGACTGGATATGGTGAGCAGTTCTTC. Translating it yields CASRGTGYGEQFF.